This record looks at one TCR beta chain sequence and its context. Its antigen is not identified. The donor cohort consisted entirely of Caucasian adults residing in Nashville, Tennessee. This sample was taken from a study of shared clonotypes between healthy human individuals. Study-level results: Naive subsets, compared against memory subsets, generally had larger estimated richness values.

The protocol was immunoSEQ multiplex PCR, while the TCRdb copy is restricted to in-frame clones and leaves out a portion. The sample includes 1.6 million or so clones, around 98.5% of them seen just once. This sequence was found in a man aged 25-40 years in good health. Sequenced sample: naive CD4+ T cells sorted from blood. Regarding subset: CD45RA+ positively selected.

CDR3 residues: CASSSGLAGGRETQYF. DNA of the CDR3: TGCGCCAGCAGCTCGGGACTAGCGGGAGGCAGGGAGACCCAGTACTTC. V and J are TRBV5-1 and TRBJ2-5; 15 bases are shared with TRBD2. The ends lost 3 bases at V and 5 bases at J; junction bases unmatched: 5. Germline CDR1 is SGHRS and CDR2 is YFSETQ. The CDR3 contains 16 residues.